Listed here is a single T cell receptor (beta chain). Use of 60 Vbeta and 13 Jbeta primers characterized the PCR. Measured with immunoSEQ multiplex PCR; TCRdb has only the in-frame clones, and not every one. Altogether about 140,000 clones are present, around two thirds being singletons, with the ten largest covering about 1.8%. The V end was cut by 0 bases, the J end by 2 bases, with 12 bases between. Germline CDR1 SGHRS, CDR2 YFSETQ. The CDR3 length is 16 residues. The entry originates in a study of cytomegalovirus exposure and HLA in healthy donors. Sequencing input: PBMCs. This receptor was identified in a male donor in good health and CMV-seronegative. This chain uses TRBV5-1 with TRBJ1-5, with D tentatively TRBD1 (5 bases). The DNA of the CDR3 is TGCGCCAGCAGCTTGGATGGGGCGTCTGGCAATCAGCCCCAGCATTTT. This codes for CASSLDGASGNQPQHF.